This T cell receptor (beta chain) was sequenced during a study of blood T cell repertoires in COVID-19. TCRdb's table, derived via immunoSEQ multiplex PCR, lists solely in-frame clones and lacks some. The table records 150,000 to 200,000 clones, approximately 80% of them present only once. V was clipped by 4 bases and J by 7 bases; unmatched bases: 15. CDR1 is SGHVS, CDR2 FQNEAQ, per germline. The CDR3 totals 16 residues. Cohort placement rested on clinical history that participants reported themselves. Recovered Cohort 3 donors showed two negative PCRs, clearance, or symptom resolution. The chain combines TRBV7-8 with TRBJ2-5; 7 bases are a match to TRBD1. Source material: PBMCs or T cells enriched from blood (not recorded which). The receptor comes from a man aged 45 to 65 who had recovered from COVID-19. The CDR3 DNA sequence: TGTGCCAGCAGCTACCTCCTCCGACAGGGTGGCGGGACCCAGTACTTC. This encodes CASSYLLRQGGGTQYF.